What follows are 7 T cell receptor beta chains derived from one specimen sequenced in a study of spatial heterogeneity in lung cancer. Each CDR3 protein gets one entry after TCRdb re-called the 5' RACE reads with MiXCR. The table records some 38,000 distinct CDR3 sequences, roughly 7.4% of them present only once. Stated time point: sample taken at primary tumor resection. The specimen comprised PBMCs, sampled at surgery. The origin of the receptors is a male donor with early-stage non-small cell lung cancer.

This clonotype turned up a few times. V and J are TRBV25-1 and TRBJ1-3; D is perhaps TRBD1 (5 bases). V dropped 1 base and J dropped 0 bases, with 7 bases sitting between them. Germline CDR1 reads MGHDK; CDR2 reads SYGVNS. This CDR3 spans 15 amino acids. DNA for the CDR3: TGTGCCAGCAGTGAATCAGGGATCTCTGGAAACACCATATATTTT. It yields the protein CASSESGISGNTIYF.

The sample holds many counts of this clonotype. This rearrangement joins TRBV3-1 to TRBJ1-3; unclear D gene. This CDR3 region has 12 residues. The V gene lost 2 bases and the J gene lost 10 bases, with 9 bases spanning the gap. CDR1 is LGHDT, CDR2 YNNKEL, per germline (reference sequence). The CDR3 nucleotides read TGTGCCAGCAGCCAACGTCAGACTACCATATATTTT. Its translation: CASSQRQTTIYF.

The sample holds a few counts of this clonotype. This chain connects TRBV7-3 to TRBJ1-2; D perhaps matches TRBD1 (5 bases). Trimming stripped 5 bases from V and 6 bases from J, with 13 bases between. Germline-derived CDR1 and CDR2 are SGHTA and FQGTGA. The CDR3 is 13 residues long. CDR3 loop: CASSPQVGDGYTF. The CDR3 coding sequence is TGTGCCAGCAGCCCACAAGTGGGGGATGGCTACACCTTC.

This clonotype was recorded at least ten times. The chain has TRBV6-4 and TRBJ1-4, with D perhaps matching TRBD1 (5 bases). The ends were cut back, 5 bases at V and 2 bases at J, with 15 bases in the middle. Germline CDR1 is MRHNA and CDR2 is SNTAGT. The CDR3 extends over 16 amino acids. The CDR3 DNA sequence: TGTGCCAGCAGTCCGGGAGGGGTTCGGACTAATGAAAAACTGTTTTTT. Translated: CASSPGGVRTNEKLFF.

This clonotype was observed a handful of times. V usage is TRBV14 and J usage is TRBJ2-4; 7 positions match TRBD1. The germline gives CDR1 SGHDN, CDR2 FVKESK. The CDR3 totals 15 residues. V lost 5 bases, J lost 0 bases, and 4 bases stayed unmatched. The CDR3 is CASSSDRVAKNIQYF. The CDR3 DNA sequence: TGTGCCAGCAGCTCCGACAGGGTAGCCAAAAACATTCAGTACTTC.

This clonotype has a count of ten or more. This chain uses TRBV7-8 with TRBJ2-3; D remains ambiguous. Germline V gives CDR1 SGHVS, CDR2 FQNEAQ. V was clipped by 5 bases and J by 7 bases, with 16 bases between them. CDR3 size: 14 residues. The CDR3 here is CASSPRASTHTQYF. CDR3 coding DNA: TGTGCCAGCAGCCCCCGGGCCTCAACTCATACGCAGTATTTT.

This clonotype was seen ten or more times. The chain is built from TRBV7-3 and TRBJ2-1; TRBD2 is a possible D gene (6 bases). Trimming cost V 4 bases and J 10 bases, with 17 bases left between them. CDR1 and CDR2 from the germline V gene are SGHTA and FQGTGA. This CDR3 has 14 residues. The CDR3 region has the DNA TGTGCCAGCAGCTCCCCTTTGGAGGGCTCGGAGCAGTTCTTC. Its protein product is CASSSPLEGSEQFF. Combining the CDR3 with reference TRBV7-3 and TRBJ2-1 gives the whole variable domain GAGVSQTPSNKVTEKGKYVELRCDPISGHTALYWYRQSLGQGPEFLIYFQGTGAADDSGLPNDRFFAVRPEGSVSTLKIQRTERGDSAVYLCASSSPLEGSEQFFGPGTRLTVL.